Listed here are 2 T cell receptor beta chains from one sample, sequenced in a study of CD8 T cells in ankylosing spondylitis. MiXCR was run by TCRdb on the 5' RACE reads, yielding one entry per CDR3 protein. The sample has 300,000 to 350,000 distinct CDR3 sequences; roughly 14% are singletons. Specimen: blood, either unsorted or a sorted T cell fraction (not recorded which). All receptors come from a male donor with ankylosing spondylitis or in good health (not recorded which).

The chain links TRBV5-1 to TRBJ2-7; D is undetermined. The CDR3 covers 13 residues. V was shortened by 1 base and J by 9 bases, with 14 bases between the two germline ends. CDR1 and CDR2 from the germline V gene are SGHRS and YFSETQ. The DNA of the CDR3 is TGCGCCAGCAGCTTGAACAGCGATGACACGCAGTACTTC. Its translation: CASSLNSDDTQYF.

This clonotype has a count of ten or more. The chain carries TRBV6-6 and TRBJ1-4, with no clear D. From germline, CDR1 is MNHNY and CDR2 SVGAGI (reference sequence). This CDR3 has 13 residues. Trimming removed 7 bases at V and 5 bases at J, with 11 bases between. Here the CDR3 reads CASTPLWNEKLFF. Here the CDR3 DNA reads TGTGCCAGCACCCCCTTGTGGAATGAAAAACTGTTTTTT.